A selection of T cell receptor beta chains follows, all from one sample in a study of blood T cell repertoires in COVID-19. Assay: immunoSEQ multiplex PCR; the TCRdb copy retains only in-frame clones and omits some. The repertoire holds around 130,000 clones, with around 88% as singletons. Source material: peripheral blood. These receptor sequences come from a woman aged 45-59 years who had recovered from COVID-19. CDR3s leave out the opening cysteine and the closing phenylalanine or tryptophan. The order of the fields is V gene, J gene, CDR3 protein.

v_gene: TRBV12-5
j_gene: TRBJ1-3
CDR3aa: ASALTSGQGLAGNTIY

v_gene: TRBV12-5
j_gene: TRBJ2-7
CDR3aa: ASGLDPSSSYEQY

v_gene: TRBV27
j_gene: TRBJ1-4
CDR3aa: ASSSRGSPLGKLF

v_gene: TRBV6-5
j_gene: TRBJ2-5
CDR3aa: ASTGSETQY

v_gene: TRBV5-1
j_gene: TRBJ2-1
CDR3aa: ASRTAGGLYNEQF

v_gene: TRBV7-2
j_gene: TRBJ2-1
CDR3aa: ASSTAGDSYNEQF

v_gene: TRBV27
j_gene: TRBJ1-1
CDR3aa: ASSPRLTGRVTEAF

v_gene: TRBV20-1
j_gene: TRBJ2-3
CDR3aa: SGGDSGKTQY

v_gene: TRBV20-1
j_gene: TRBJ1-6
CDR3aa: SASLGVNNSPLH

v_gene: TRBV2
j_gene: TRBJ1-1
CDR3aa: ASSPQASWNTEAF

v_gene: TRBV5-1
j_gene: TRBJ2-1
CDR3aa: ASSLRQGYYNEQF

v_gene: TRBV19
j_gene: TRBJ1-4
CDR3aa: ASSIGRDKEKLF

v_gene: TRBV9
j_gene: TRBJ2-2
CDR3aa: ASSAGLAGSFDTGELF

v_gene: TRBV10-2
j_gene: TRBJ1-1
CDR3aa: ASGKTGGSAEAF

v_gene: TRBV6-1
j_gene: TRBJ2-3
CDR3aa: ASSEVVRDTQY

v_gene: TRBV5-4
j_gene: TRBJ1-1
CDR3aa: ASSFGGAGRYTEAF

v_gene: TRBV10-3
j_gene: TRBJ2-3
CDR3aa: AISDLGARTDTQY

v_gene: TRBV3-1/TRBV3-2
j_gene: TRBJ1-4
CDR3aa: ASSLRSSNEKLF

v_gene: TRBV7-7
j_gene: TRBJ2-5
CDR3aa: ASSSRGAETQY

v_gene: TRBV15
j_gene: TRBJ1-5
CDR3aa: ATSSRNSNQPQH

v_gene: TRBV28
j_gene: TRBJ2-4
CDR3aa: ASSSLTGTSNIQY

v_gene: TRBV5-5
j_gene: TRBJ1-2
CDR3aa: ASSLAAFGGDGYT

v_gene: TRBV19
j_gene: TRBJ1-4
CDR3aa: ASQGTGGRGEKLF

v_gene: TRBV6-4
j_gene: TRBJ1-3
CDR3aa: ASRPDREVQNSGNTIY

v_gene: TRBV5-6
j_gene: TRBJ1-2
CDR3aa: ASSLDGSYGYT

v_gene: TRBV12-3/TRBV12-4
j_gene: TRBJ2-3
CDR3aa: ASSTTTDTQY

v_gene: TRBV11-2
j_gene: TRBJ2-5
CDR3aa: ASRSTGGLKETQY

v_gene: TRBV27
j_gene: TRBJ2-3
CDR3aa: ARRSMGQATDTQY

v_gene: TRBV10-3
j_gene: TRBJ1-1
CDR3aa: AISESAAHTEAF

v_gene: TRBV7-2
j_gene: TRBJ2-1
CDR3aa: ASSLALTRTVQNEQF

v_gene: TRBV4-1
j_gene: TRBJ2-7
CDR3aa: ASSQPGTSYEQY

v_gene: TRBV19
j_gene: TRBJ1-2
CDR3aa: ASSTTRQGANYGYT

v_gene: TRBV18
j_gene: TRBJ1-2
CDR3aa: ASSPQGIYGYT

v_gene: TRBV2
j_gene: TRBJ1-5
CDR3aa: ASGNLQGAGNQPQH

v_gene: TRBV6-1
j_gene: TRBJ2-7
CDR3aa: ASSENLPGQGNEQY

v_gene: TRBV30
j_gene: TRBJ2-7
CDR3aa: ALSISGLYEQY

v_gene: TRBV2
j_gene: TRBJ2-3
CDR3aa: ASSEWELAADTQY

v_gene: TRBV14
j_gene: TRBJ2-7
CDR3aa: ASSHQGGGRYEQY

v_gene: TRBV5-1
j_gene: TRBJ1-2
CDR3aa: ASSSTGDGGYGYT

v_gene: TRBV7-9
j_gene: TRBJ2-3
CDR3aa: ASSIELGTSRPQY

v_gene: TRBV30
j_gene: TRBJ1-5
CDR3aa: AWSQGAGNQPQH

v_gene: TRBV4-2
j_gene: TRBJ2-2
CDR3aa: ASSQDILAGELF

v_gene: TRBV18
j_gene: TRBJ1-2
CDR3aa: ASSGGYGYT

v_gene: TRBV28
j_gene: TRBJ1-5
CDR3aa: ASSLIRGGQPQH

v_gene: TRBV3-1/TRBV3-2
j_gene: TRBJ2-2
CDR3aa: ASSLRTGSSTGELF

v_gene: TRBV19
j_gene: TRBJ2-1
CDR3aa: ASRQGGPPPDEQF

v_gene: TRBV9
j_gene: TRBJ2-1
CDR3aa: ASSGAGFYNEQF

v_gene: TRBV2
j_gene: TRBJ1-1
CDR3aa: ASCPGQGNTEAF

v_gene: TRBV6-5
j_gene: TRBJ1-2
CDR3aa: ASRMQGNYGYT

v_gene: TRBV28
j_gene: TRBJ2-3
CDR3aa: ASSLSDYLDTQY

v_gene: TRBV6-5
j_gene: TRBJ1-2
CDR3aa: ASSLLDSNYGYT

v_gene: TRBV11-2
j_gene: TRBJ1-4
CDR3aa: ASSVSTAGQEKLF

v_gene: TRBV7-3
j_gene: TRBJ2-5
CDR3aa: ASSLTVGTGEETQY